This TCR beta chain originates from a study of lymphopenia after photon versus proton radiotherapy (dated by TCRdb to about 2019). For the wider study: The study compared the immunological effects of photon versus proton radiation therapy in patients with gastrointestinal tumors who developed high-grade lymphopenia. A cohort of around 21 patients with gastrointestinal tumors who received either photon or proton therapy and subsequently developed lymphopenia was included. The goal of the study was to characterize the differences between the two radiation modalities in how they affect the immune system.

Receptors were amplified or captured by the immunoSEQ multiplex PCR assay. Alongside multiparametric flow cytometry, deep sequencing of rearranged TCR beta loci was used to profile the T cell repertoires. As stored in TCRdb, this immuneACCESS dataset retains in-frame rearrangements with V and J assigned. A fraction of the clones does not appear; measured against another copy, unresolved V genes explain less than half of the discrepancy, and the remainder lacks a known reason. This sample comprises approximately 35,000 clones, 85% to 90% of them detected only once. 6.8% of the sample rests with the top ten. On this clone itself: Its antigen has not been determined. The record has no base qualities; no much larger clone is one base away.

Its CDR3 holds 14 amino acids, cysteine through phenylalanine. Only the CDR3 DNA stays, 42 bases, in frame from base 1. V is reduced by 4 bases and J by 0 bases, leaving a spacing of 8 bases between them. The germline V gene provides CDR1 SGDLS and CDR2 YYNGEE. What the authors observed across the whole study: Across the cohort, an inverse correlation was found between a larger post-nadir drop in TCR diversity and overall survival time among patients who died. The survival association was examined only in patients who died, and the authors described better survival with proton therapy as a possibility, not as a demonstrated result. After the lymphocyte count nadir, repertoires from photon-treated patients showed oligoclonal expansion, particularly of CD8+ Temra cells, and this expansion drove the decline in diversity. Relative stability during treatment was observed in proton-treated patients, whereas loss of naive T cells and TCR diversity and gain of effector/memory populations were observed in photon-treated patients.

The sequences come from peripheral blood, collected from a patient treated with photon-based radiotherapy. This receptor was taken from a woman aged 50 to 65 with pancreatic cancer. Here the chain combines TRBV9 and TRBJ2-1, and TRBD2 may be the D gene, going by 5 matching bases. DNA sequence: TGTGCCAGCAGCCGGGATAGCTCCTACAATGAGCAGTTCTTC. The encoded protein is CASSRDSSYNEQFF.